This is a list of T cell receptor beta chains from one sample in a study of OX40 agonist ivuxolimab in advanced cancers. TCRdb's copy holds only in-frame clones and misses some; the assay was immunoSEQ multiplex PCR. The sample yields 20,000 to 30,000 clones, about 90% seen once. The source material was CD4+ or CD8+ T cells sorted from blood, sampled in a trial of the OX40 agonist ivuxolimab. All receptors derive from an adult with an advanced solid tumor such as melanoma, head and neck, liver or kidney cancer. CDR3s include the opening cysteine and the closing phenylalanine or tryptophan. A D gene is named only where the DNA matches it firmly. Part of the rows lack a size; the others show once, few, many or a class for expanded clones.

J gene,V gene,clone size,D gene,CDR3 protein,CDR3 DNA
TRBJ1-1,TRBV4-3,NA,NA,CASGGRNTEAFF,TGCGCCAGCGGGGGACGGAACACTGAAGCTTTCTTT
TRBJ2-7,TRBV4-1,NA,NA,CASSQVRGQTYEQYF,TGCGCCAGCAGCCAAGTCCGGGGTCAAACCTACGAGCAGTACTTC
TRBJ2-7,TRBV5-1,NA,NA,CASSLAGGEPSEQYF,TGCGCCAGCAGCTTGGCCGGCGGGGAGCCCTCCGAGCAGTACTTC
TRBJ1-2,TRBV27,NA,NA,CASSSVTSNYGYTF,TGTGCCAGCAGTTCGGTGACCTCTAACTATGGCTACACCTTC
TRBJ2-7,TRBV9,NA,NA,CASSVEGNRGNEQYF,TGTGCCAGCAGCGTAGAGGGCAACCGGGGGAACGAGCAGTACTTC
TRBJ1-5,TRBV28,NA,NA,CASSLSQKNQPQHF,TGTGCCAGCAGTTTATCACAGAAAAATCAGCCCCAGCATTTT
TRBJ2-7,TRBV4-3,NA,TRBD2,CASSQGAGDYEQYF,TGCGCCAGCAGCCAGGGAGCGGGGGACTACGAGCAGTACTTC
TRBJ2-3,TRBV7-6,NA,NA,CASSLRLAGGEDTQYF,TGTGCCAGCAGCTTAAGGCTAGCAGGGGGGGAGGATACGCAGTATTTT
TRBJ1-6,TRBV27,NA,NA,CASSENLAHSYNSPLHF,TGTGCCAGCAGTGAAAACCTAGCACACTCCTATAATTCACCCCTCCACTTT
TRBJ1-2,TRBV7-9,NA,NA,CASSLGIYGYTF,TGTGCCAGCAGCTTAGGTATCTATGGCTACACCTTC
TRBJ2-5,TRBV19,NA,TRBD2,CASSDVERDKETQYF,TGTGCCAGTAGCGACGTGGAGCGGGATAAAGAGACCCAGTACTTC
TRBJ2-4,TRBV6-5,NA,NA,CASRAGGAKNIQYF,TGTGCCAGCAGGGCTGGGGGGGCCAAAAACATTCAGTACTTC
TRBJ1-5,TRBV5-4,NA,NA,CASSPGVRQPQHF,TGTGCCAGCAGTCCTGGGGTAAGACAGCCCCAGCATTTT
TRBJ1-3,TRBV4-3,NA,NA,CASSQDRLTAISGNTIYF,TGCGCCAGCAGCCAAGATCGTTTGACGGCGATCTCTGGAAACACCATATATTTT
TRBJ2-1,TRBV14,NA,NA,CASSHSVRRNGGGYNEQFF,TGTGCCAGCAGCCATTCGGTACGGCGAAACGGGGGCGGCTACAATGAGCAGTTCTTC
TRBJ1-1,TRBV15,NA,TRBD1,CATSSDRGRGTEAFF,TGTGCCACCAGCAGCGACAGGGGGCGAGGGACTGAAGCTTTCTTT
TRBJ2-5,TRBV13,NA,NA,CASSLGRGTQYF,TGTGCCAGCAGCTTAGGCCGCGGGACCCAGTACTTC
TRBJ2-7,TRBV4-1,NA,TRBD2,CASSHTSGTYGQYF,TGCGCCAGCAGCCATACTAGCGGGACCTACGGGCAGTACTTC
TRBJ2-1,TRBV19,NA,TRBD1,CASSIDLGTGAYNEQFF,TGTGCCAGTAGTATAGATCTAGGGACAGGGGCCTACAATGAGCAGTTCTTC
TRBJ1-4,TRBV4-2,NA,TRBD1,CASSSRVGQGFVTNEKLFF,TGTGCCAGCAGCTCGAGGGTCGGACAGGGGTTTGTTACTAATGAAAAACTGTTTTTT
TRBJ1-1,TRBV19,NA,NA,CASSRDLNTEAFF,TGTGCCAGTAGCCGGGACTTGAACACTGAAGCTTTCTTT
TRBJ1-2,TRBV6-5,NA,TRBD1,CASSGTGYGGYTF,TGTGCCAGCAGTGGGACAGGGTATGGTGGCTACACCTTC
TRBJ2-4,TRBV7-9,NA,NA,CASSLNTIAKNIQYF,TGTGCCAGCAGCTTGAACACAATAGCCAAAAACATTCAGTACTTC
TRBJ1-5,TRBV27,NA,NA,CASSSLLGNNQPQHF,TGTGCCAGCAGTAGTTTATTGGGAAACAATCAGCCCCAGCATTTT
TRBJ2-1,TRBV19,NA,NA,CASSNPYNEQFF,TGTGCCAGTAGTAACCCCTACAATGAGCAGTTCTTC
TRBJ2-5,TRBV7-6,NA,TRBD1,CASSLGQGQETQYF,TGTGCCAGCAGCTTAGGACAGGGCCAAGAGACCCAGTACTTC
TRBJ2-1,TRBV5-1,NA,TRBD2,CASSLSSGSSWNEQFF,TGCGCCAGCAGCTTGAGTAGCGGGAGTAGCTGGAATGAGCAGTTCTTC
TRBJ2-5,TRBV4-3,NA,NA,CASSQGERPYQETQYF,TGCGCCAGCAGCCAAGGGGAGCGACCGTACCAAGAGACCCAGTACTTC
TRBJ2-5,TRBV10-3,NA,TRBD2,CAISESPTSGAQETQYF,TGTGCCATCAGTGAGTCCCCCACTAGCGGAGCCCAAGAGACCCAGTACTTC
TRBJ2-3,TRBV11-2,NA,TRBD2,CASSLDLVERGGTDTQYF,TGTGCCAGCAGCTTAGATTTGGTTGAGCGGGGCGGCACAGATACGCAGTATTTT
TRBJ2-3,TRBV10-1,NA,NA,CASSDGGTDTQYF,TGCGCCAGCAGTGACGGGGGCACAGATACGCAGTATTTT
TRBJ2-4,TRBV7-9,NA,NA,CASSLVPDKNIQYF,TGTGCCAGCAGCTTAGTTCCAGATAAAAACATTCAGTACTTC
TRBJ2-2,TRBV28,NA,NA,CASSLFRGNTGELFF,TGTGCCAGCAGTTTATTTCGGGGGAACACCGGGGAGCTGTTTTTT
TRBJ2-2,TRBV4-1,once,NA,CASSQAFNTGELFF,TGCGCCAGCAGCCAGGCTTTTAACACCGGGGAGCTGTTTTTT
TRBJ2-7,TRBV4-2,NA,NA,CASSQGTEVNYEQYF,TGTGCCAGCAGCCAAGGGACAGAAGTAAACTACGAGCAGTACTTC
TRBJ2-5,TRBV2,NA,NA,CASSGQGWETQYF,TGTGCCAGCAGTGGGCAGGGGTGGGAGACCCAGTACTTC
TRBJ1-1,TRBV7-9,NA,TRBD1,CASSLTGEGNTEAFF,TGTGCCAGCAGCTTAACAGGGGAGGGGAACACTGAAGCTTTCTTT
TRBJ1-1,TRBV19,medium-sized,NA,CASSIGGLNTEAFF,TGTGCCAGTAGTATAGGGGGATTAAACACTGAAGCTTTCTTT
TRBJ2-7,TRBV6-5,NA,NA,CASRGTEQYF,TGTGCCAGCAGGGGGACCGAGCAGTACTTC
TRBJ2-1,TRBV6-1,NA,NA,CASIQGYNEQFF,TGTGCCAGCATTCAGGGGTACAATGAGCAGTTCTTC
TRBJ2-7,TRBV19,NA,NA,CASSYRTMTYEQYF,TGTGCCAGTAGTTACCGGACGATGACCTACGAGCAGTACTTC
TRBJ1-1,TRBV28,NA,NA,CASREPGDTEAFF,TGTGCCAGCAGGGAACCAGGGGACACTGAAGCTTTCTTT
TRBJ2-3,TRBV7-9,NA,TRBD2,CASSLPSGGTDTQYF,TGTGCCAGCAGCCTACCTAGCGGGGGGACAGATACGCAGTATTTT
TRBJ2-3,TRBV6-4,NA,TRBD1,CASSDFRQGETTSTDTQYF,TGTGCCAGCAGTGACTTCAGACAGGGGGAAACTACTAGCACAGATACGCAGTATTTT
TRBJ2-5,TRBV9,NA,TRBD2,CASSVFGGGAAETQYF,TGTGCCAGCAGCGTCTTTGGCGGGGGGGCCGCAGAGACCCAGTACTTC
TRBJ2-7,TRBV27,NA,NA,CASSPGRTYEQYF,TGTGCCAGCAGCCCCGGGCGGACCTACGAGCAGTACTTC
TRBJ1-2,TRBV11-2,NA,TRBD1,CASSLIFRQGATANYGYTF,TGTGCCAGCAGCTTAATTTTCCGACAGGGGGCGACGGCTAACTATGGCTACACCTTC
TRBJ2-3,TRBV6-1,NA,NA,CASSPQRRGTDTQYF,TGTGCCAGCAGTCCCCAACGGCGGGGAACAGATACGCAGTATTTT
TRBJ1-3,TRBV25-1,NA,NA,CASKFGNTIYF,TGTGCCAGTAAGTTCGGAAACACCATATATTTT
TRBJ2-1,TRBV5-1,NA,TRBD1,CASSWPSTGGVYNEQFF,TGCGCCAGCAGCTGGCCCTCCACAGGGGGAGTTTACAATGAGCAGTTCTTC
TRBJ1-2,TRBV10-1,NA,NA,CASSEDQGHHPYGYTF,TGCGCCAGCAGTGAAGACCAGGGCCATCATCCCTATGGCTACACCTTC
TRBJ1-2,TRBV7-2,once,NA,CASSLGPPANYGYTF,TGTGCCAGCAGCTTAGGGCCTCCCGCTAACTATGGCTACACCTTC